Listed here are 26 T cell receptor beta chains from one sample, sequenced in a study of blood T cells in healthy people across ages. Together with a sample-barcoded 5' primer, a J-beta primer mix was included in a second PCR lasting about 7 to 12 cycles. TCRdb itself ran the 5' RACE reads through MiXCR, one entry per CDR3 protein. Found here are more than 700,000 distinct CDR3 sequences, about 53% of them singletons; the top ten hold approximately 40%. Sequences were obtained from blood. The receptors here all came from an elderly man in good health.

This clonotype appeared a single time. The gene calls are TRBV20-1 and TRBJ1-5; no clear D gene. CDR1 is DFQATT, CDR2 SNEGSKA, per germline (reference sequence). This CDR3 spans 14 amino acids. V lost 3 bases to trimming and J lost 7 bases, with 16 bases between them. CDR3 residues: CSARDGVARQPQHF. The CDR3 DNA reads as TGCAGTGCTAGGGACGGGGTTGCTCGGCAGCCCCAGCATTTT.

This clonotype has more than one count but fewer than ten. The chain couples TRBV12-3 or TRBV12-4 to TRBJ2-1; the D call may be TRBD1 or TRBD2 (5 bases each). Deletions cut 3 bases from V and 3 bases from J, with 9 bases between. The CDR3 contains 14 residues. The CDR3 is CASSLTGLYNEQFF. CDR3 bases: TGTGCCAGCAGTTTGACGGGGCTCTACAATGAGCAGTTCTTC.

This clonotype has only a few counts. The chain has TRBV29-1 and TRBJ1-2; no clear D gene. The germline V gene encodes CDR1 SQVTM and CDR2 ANQGSEA. V shed 7 bases and J shed 0 bases, with 18 bases lying between them. The CDR3 is 15 amino acids. The CDR3 here is CSAARLGSPNYGYTF. CDR3 DNA sequence: TGCAGCGCCGCGCGGCTAGGCAGTCCTAACTATGGCTACACCTTC.

This clonotype occurred a few times. The chain couples TRBV5-1 to TRBJ2-2; D is unclear. This CDR3 has 14 amino acids. Germline CDR1 reads SGHRS; CDR2 reads YFSETQ. Trimming pared 0 bases from V and 0 bases from J, leaving 3 bases between. As DNA, the CDR3 is TGCGCCAGCAGCTTGGGACCGAACACCGGGGAGCTGTTTTTT. It codes for CASSLGPNTGELFF.

The chain recombines TRBV5-1 with TRBJ2-1; TRBD2 matches at 7 bases. Per germline, CDR1 SGHRS and CDR2 YFSETQ. The CDR3 covers 18 residues. The junction had 13 bases not matched to a gene; V was cut back by 4 bases and J by 0 bases. The CDR3 DNA follows: TGCGCCAGCAGCCTCCGACCTTGGGGGAGGGGCTCCTACAATGAGCAGTTCTTC. Its translation is CASSLRPWGRGSYNEQFF.

V and J are TRBV28 and TRBJ2-1; 7 bases are shared with TRBD2. Germline CDR1 MDHEN, CDR2 SYDVKM. The CDR3 covers 17 residues. Trimming at V came to 2 bases and at J to 0 bases, leaving 7 bases not matched to a gene. CDR3 loop: CASSLGLAVPSYNEQFF. For the CDR3, the DNA is TGTGCCAGCAGTTTAGGGCTAGCGGTCCCCTCCTACAATGAGCAGTTCTTC.

V is TRBV11-2 and J is TRBJ2-2; the D call may be TRBD1 or TRBD2 (6 bases each). Per the germline V gene, CDR1 is SGHAT and CDR2 is FQNNGV. Between the trimmed V and J ends, which lost 5 bases and 3 bases, there was a span of 19 bases. This CDR3 is 17 amino acids long. CDR3 region: CASSLTGASGYTGELFF. CDR3 nucleotide sequence: TGTGCCAGCAGCCTAACGGGGGCCTCCGGGTACACCGGGGAGCTGTTTTTT. The variable domain in full, with the rest retrieved from reference TRBV11-2 and TRBJ2-2, is EAGVAQSPRYKIIEKRQSVAFWCNPISGHATLYWYQQILGQGPKLLIQFQNNGVVDDSQLPKDRFSAERLKGVDSTLKIQPAKLEDSAVYLCASSLTGASGYTGELFFGEGSRLTVL.

The sample holds a few counts of this clonotype. This chain uses TRBV2 with TRBJ2-7, with D perhaps assigned TRBD1 or TRBD2 (5 bases each). Trimming removed 7 bases from V and 2 bases from J, with 12 bases in between. Germline CDR1 reads SNHLY; CDR2 reads FYNNEI. The CDR3 is 13 residues long. The CDR3 DNA sequence: TGTGCCAGCACGCTGGGACGGACCTACGAGCAGTACTTC. Amino acid sequence: CASTLGRTYEQYF. The variable domain in full, completed from reference TRBV2 and TRBJ2-7, reads EPEVTQTPSHQVTQMGQEVILRCVPISNHLYFYWYRQILGQKVEFLVSFYNNEISEKSEIFDDQFSVERPDGSNFTLKIRSTKLEDSAMYFCASTLGRTYEQYFGPGTRLTVT.

The chain has TRBV6-1 and TRBJ2-1; D is possibly TRBD1 (5 bases). CDR3 length: 13 amino acids. CDR1 is MNHNS, CDR2 SASEGT, per germline. Trimming stripped 7 bases from V and 2 bases from J, with 9 bases between. The DNA of the CDR3 is TGTGCCAGCATAGGGGTACCCTACAATGAGCAGTTCTTC. Translating it yields CASIGVPYNEQFF.

This clonotype was picked up a small number of times. J is TRBJ2-1 and V is TRBV4-2; TRBD2 might be the D (5 bases). Germline V CDR1 and CDR2: LGHNA, YNFKEQ. CDR3 length: 18 residues. With 0 bases removed from V and 7 bases from J, the gap between germline ends came to 22 bases. Written as DNA, the CDR3 is TGTGCCAGCAGCCAAGATGTTGAGCGGTCCCAACTTGGGAATGAGCAGTTCTTC. It codes for CASSQDVERSQLGNEQFF.

The J gene is TRBJ1-1, the V gene TRBV6-1; D perhaps matches TRBD1 (6 bases). Germline-derived CDR1 and CDR2 are MNHNS and SASEGT. Trimming took 8 bases from V and 7 from J, leaving 17 bases between them. This CDR3 comprises 13 residues. This chain's CDR3 is CASGTRHEGEAFF. For the CDR3, the DNA is TGTGCCAGCGGGACACGCCACGAAGGTGAAGCTTTCTTT.

This chain uses TRBV10-3 with TRBJ1-1; D remains ambiguous. V dropped 8 bases and J dropped 3 bases, with 7 bases sitting between them. CDR1 is ENHRY and CDR2 is SYGVKD in the germline V gene. This CDR3 is built from 11 residues. CDR3: CAISGDTEAFF. In DNA, the CDR3 is TGTGCCATCTCAGGAGACACTGAAGCTTTCTTT.

The sample holds a few counts of this clonotype. V and J are TRBV20-1 and TRBJ1-1; tentatively, D is TRBD1 (5 bases). The CDR3 has 14 amino acids. The V gene's germline CDR1 is DFQATT and CDR2 SNEGSKA (reference sequence). V was cut by 3 bases and J by 2 bases, with 13 bases left in between. In DNA, the CDR3 is TGCAGTGCTAGGGGCCGACAGACTAACACTGAAGCTTTCTTT. Protein product: CSARGRQTNTEAFF.

The chain employs TRBV5-1 and TRBJ2-4; D gene uncertain. The DNA matches TRBJ2-7 better at its end, which makes the J call doubtful. The germline CDR1 and CDR2 sequences are SGHRS and YFSETQ. This CDR3 spans 11 amino acids. The CDR3 bases are TGCGCCAGCAGCACTCAAGACGAGCAGTACTTC. Protein sequence: CASSTQDEQYF.

V usage is TRBV6-5 and J usage is TRBJ2-7; D tentatively fits TRBD1 or TRBD2 (5 bases each). Per germline, CDR1 MNHEY and CDR2 SVGAGI. V was shortened by 6 bases and J by 5 bases, with 23 bases between the two germline ends. The CDR3 is 16 amino acids. In nucleotides, the CDR3 is TGTGCCAGCAGCTCCTTATCTCGGGGCCCTTATGACGAGCAGTACTTC. Residues: CASSSLSRGPYDEQYF.

This sequence joins TRBV6-1 and TRBJ1-4; D call uncertain. This CDR3 has 14 residues. V lost 6 bases and J lost 8, with 16 bases in between. Germline lookup yields CDR1 MNHNS and CDR2 SASEGT. The CDR3 is CASRVLPAWEKLFF. The CDR3, as DNA: TGTGCCAGCAGAGTGCTTCCGGCCTGGGAAAAACTGTTTTTT.

The gene calls are TRBV12-5 and TRBJ2-1, with TRBD2 as a possible D gene (6 bases). The CDR3 has 16 amino acids. The V gene's germline CDR1 is LGHNT and CDR2 FRNRAP. Trimming cost V 4 bases and J 0 bases, with 13 bases left between them. CDR3 loop: CASGSRVAVSYNEQFF. The DNA of the CDR3 is TGTGCTAGTGGTTCCCGAGTAGCGGTCTCCTACAATGAGCAGTTCTTC.

The chain uses TRBV29-1 and TRBJ2-1; D ambiguous. There are 14 residues in the CDR3. The germline V and J ends were trimmed by 5 bases and 1 base, with 12 bases remaining between them. CDR1 and CDR2 from the germline V gene are SQVTM and ANQGSEA. In nucleotides, the CDR3 is TGCAGCGTTTATGGGGAATTATCCTACAATGAGCAGTTCTTC. Translating gives CSVYGELSYNEQFF.

The rearrangement joins TRBV28 to TRBJ2-5; perhaps TRBD1 as D (5 bases). CDR1 is MDHEN, CDR2 SYDVKM, per germline. V was trimmed by 3 bases and J by 11 bases, leaving 16 bases between them. The CDR3 contains 13 residues. As DNA, the CDR3 is TGTGCCAGCAGTTTGGACCCAGGGTCATGGCAGTACTTC. Translated: CASSLDPGSWQYF.

This clonotype was recorded a few times. The chain recombines TRBV5-1 with TRBJ2-7; maybe TRBD2 (6 bases). V was pared by 0 bases and J by 7 bases, with 11 bases between. The germline gives CDR1 SGHRS, CDR2 YFSETQ. The CDR3 is 13 residues long. CDR3 residues: CASSLGYGGEQYF. CDR3 bases: TGCGCCAGCAGCTTGGGGTACGGAGGGGAGCAGTACTTC. Looking up the rest from reference TRBV5-1 and TRBJ2-7 gives the full variable domain: KAGVTQTPRYLIKTRGQQVTLSCSPISGHRSVSWYQQTPGQGLQFLFEYFSETQRNKGNFPGRFSGRQFSNSRSEMNVSTLELGDSALYLCASSLGYGGEQYFGPGTRLTVT.

V gene TRBV21-1 combines with J gene TRBJ2-3; no check of the table's D call, TRBD2, against the DNA was made. TRBV21-1 counts as a pseudogene. The CDR3 has 16 amino acids. CDR3 sequence: CASEAGTSLQGDTQYF. The CDR3 coding sequence is TGTGCCAGCGAGGCCGGGACTAGCTTACAGGGGGATACGCAGTATTTT.

The chain carries TRBV7-2 and TRBJ1-4, with D uncertain. Germline V CDR1 and CDR2: SGHTA, FQGNSA. The CDR3 loop spans 17 amino acids. V shed 5 bases and J shed 8 bases, with 24 bases lying between them. The CDR3 DNA is TGTGCCAGCAGCAAGACGGGGAGCGCCTTTATTGGGGAAAAACTGTTTTTT. Its protein is CASSKTGSAFIGEKLFF.

This clonotype was seen repeatedly, ten times or more. A read error may be the cause here, since a much bigger clone is one base away. V and J are TRBV7-6 and TRBJ2-5, with 10 bases aligning to TRBD1. The CDR3 is 15 amino acids. V lost 5 bases to trimming and J lost 11 bases; unmatched junction nucleotides: 14. The germline CDR1 and CDR2 sequences are SGHVS and FNYEAQ. CDR3 in amino acids: CASSLRTGGTGEQYF. The CDR3 DNA is TGTGCCAGCAGCCTCAGGACAGGGGGGACGGGGGAGCAGTACTTC.

The rearrangement uses TRBV20-1 and TRBJ2-1; D tentatively fits TRBD1 or TRBD2 (5 bases each). Looked up from germline, CDR1 is DFQATT and CDR2 is SNEGSKA (reference sequence). Trimming pared 0 bases from V and 10 bases from J, leaving 16 bases between. CDR3 length: 14 amino acids. CDR3 amino acids: CSARDLRGSVEQFF. As DNA, the CDR3 is TGCAGTGCTAGAGATCTAAGGGGTAGCGTCGAGCAGTTCTTC.

The J gene is TRBJ1-5, the V gene TRBV11-2, with TRBD1 as a possible D gene (6 bases). Trimming pared 5 bases from V and 2 bases from J, leaving 16 bases between. The CDR3 has 16 amino acids. Germline loops: CDR1 SGHAT, CDR2 FQNNGV. In nucleotides, the CDR3 is TGTGCCAGCAGCCCAGGGACAAGAAGCGGCAATCAGCCCCAGCATTTT. This sequence encodes CASSPGTRSGNQPQHF.

The V and J genes are TRBV3-1 and TRBJ1-6, with D possibly matching TRBD1 (5 bases). Germline CDR1 reads LGHDT; CDR2 reads YNNKEL (reference sequence). There are 15 residues in the CDR3. With 7 bases removed from V and 5 bases from J, the gap between germline ends came to 15 bases. CDR3 protein: CASTRDFWDNSPLHF. The CDR3 DNA is TGTGCCAGCACCAGGGACTTTTGGGATAATTCACCCCTCCACTTT.